This T cell receptor (beta chain) was profiled in a study of cytomegalovirus exposure and HLA in healthy donors. This clone showed up just once. Sequencing was performed with immunoSEQ multiplex PCR; in TCRdb, only in-frame clones are kept and a portion is missing. The table includes about 140,000 clones, roughly 93% detected once. The material sequenced was PBMCs. The receptor comes from a man aged 18 to 29 in good health and CMV-seropositive.

CDR3 coding DNA: TGTGCCAGCAGCTGGGGACTAGGATCGAACACCGGGGAGCTGTTTTTT. Amino acids: CASSWGLGSNTGELFF. The genes are TRBV11-2 and TRBJ2-2, with 8 positions matching TRBD2. CDR3 length: 16 residues. The germline CDR1 and CDR2 sequences are SGHAT and FQNNGV. The J segment lost 0 bases and the V segment lost 4 bases, leaving 4 bases of the junction unmatched.